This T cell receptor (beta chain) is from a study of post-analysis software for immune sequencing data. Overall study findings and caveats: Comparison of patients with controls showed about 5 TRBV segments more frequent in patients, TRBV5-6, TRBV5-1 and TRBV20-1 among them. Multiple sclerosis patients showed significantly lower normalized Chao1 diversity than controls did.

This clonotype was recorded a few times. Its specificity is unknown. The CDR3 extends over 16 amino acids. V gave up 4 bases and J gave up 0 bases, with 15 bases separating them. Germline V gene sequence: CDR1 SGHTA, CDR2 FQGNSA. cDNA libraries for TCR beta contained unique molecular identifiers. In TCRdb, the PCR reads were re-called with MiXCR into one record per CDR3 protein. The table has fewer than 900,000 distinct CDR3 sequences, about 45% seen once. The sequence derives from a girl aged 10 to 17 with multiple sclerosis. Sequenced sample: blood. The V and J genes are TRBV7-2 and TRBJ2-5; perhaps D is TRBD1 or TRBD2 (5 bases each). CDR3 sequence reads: CASSSGPWADQETQYF. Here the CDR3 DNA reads TGTGCCAGCAGCTCGGGGCCTTGGGCGGACCAAGAGACCCAGTACTTC.